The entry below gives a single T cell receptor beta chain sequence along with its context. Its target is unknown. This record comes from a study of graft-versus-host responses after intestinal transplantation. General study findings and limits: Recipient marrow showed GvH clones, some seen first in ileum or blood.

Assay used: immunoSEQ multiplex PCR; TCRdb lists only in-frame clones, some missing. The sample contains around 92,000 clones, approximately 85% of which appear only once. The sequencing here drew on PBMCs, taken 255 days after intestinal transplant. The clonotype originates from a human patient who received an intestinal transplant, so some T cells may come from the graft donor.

CDR3 amino acids: CASYTRQDYEQYF. CDR3 DNA: TGTGCCAGCTACACCCGACAGGACTACGAGCAGTACTTC. The chain is built from TRBV5-8 and TRBJ2-7, with D perhaps TRBD1 (6 bases). The germline gives CDR1 SGHTS, CDR2 YDEGEE. V lost 7 bases and J 3 bases, leaving 14 bases between the germline ends. This CDR3 region has 13 residues.